This TCR beta chain was obtained from a study of lymphopenia after photon versus proton radiotherapy. Study results and limitations: Under photons, naive T cells and diversity fell while effector/memory populations rose. Oligoclonal CD8+ Temra expansion after nadir drove photon patients' diversity drop.

Profiled with immunoSEQ multiplex PCR; TCRdb holds only in-frame clones, not every one. The table has 150,000 to 200,000 clones, roughly nine tenths seen once. Germline V CDR1 and CDR2: KGHSH, LQKENI. This CDR3 is built from 14 residues. V was cut by 3 bases and J by 5 bases, with 10 bases left in between. In regard to this clone: Its cognate antigen is unknown. This CDR3 is also generated by other DNA sequences in the sample.

V and J are TRBV18 and TRBJ1-4, with D tentatively TRBD1 (5 bases). This material consisted of peripheral blood, taken from a patient treated with photon-based radiotherapy. The TCR was taken from a man aged 50 to 60 with gastric cancer. CDR3 in DNA: TGTGCCAGCTCACCGGGACTGGGAAATGAAAAACTGTTTTTT. Its translation: CASSPGLGNEKLFF.